Listed here are 7 T cell receptor beta chains from one sample, sequenced in a study of technical replicates of blood from several donors (TCRdb year 2017). Library construction relied on the immunoSEQ multiplex PCR assay. The clones in this table, taken by TCRdb from immuneACCESS, are in-frame only. Not every clone is retained; where verified, under half of the shortfall comes from an unresolved V gene, and the cause of the rest is unknown. The sample table holds 50,000 or so clones, of which about 90% were seen once. The ten largest make up under 5% of the sample. Sequencing used PBMCs. The source of these receptors is a human donor in good health. Some clones in this sample may be carry-over from other donors' samples.

This clone appeared a few times. The chain joins TRBV6-5 to TRBJ2-7; 8 bases are shared with TRBD2. The CDR3 has 14 residues. Germline trimming cut 2 bases from V and 1 base from J; bases unmatched to any gene: 1. Germline CDR1 MNHEY, CDR2 SVGAGI. DNA of the CDR3: TGTGCCAGCAGTTACCAGCGGGGGTCCTACGAGCAGTACTTC. Protein sequence: CASSYQRGSYEQYF.

The rearrangement links TRBV21-1 to TRBJ2-7; the table assigns TRBD2, which was not confirmed against the DNA. TRBV21-1 is designated a pseudogene. The CDR3 is made up of 16 amino acids. The CDR3 sequence is CASVIGLAGETYEQYF. The CDR3 bases are TGTGCCAGCGTGATAGGACTAGCGGGAGAAACCTACGAGCAGTACTTC.

The CDR3 spells CASSPRRGGSYEQYF. The CDR3 DNA reads TGTGCCAGCAGTCCAAGGAGAGGGGGCTCCTACGAGCAGTACTTC. The chain has TRBV2 and TRBJ2-7; D perhaps matches TRBD1 (6 bases). The CDR3 contains 15 residues. V shed 5 bases and J shed 0 bases, with 14 bases lying between them. The V gene's germline CDR1 is SNHLY and CDR2 FYNNEI.

This chain uses TRBV5-4 with TRBJ1-4; D gene uncertain. The V gene lost 4 bases and the J gene lost 7 bases, with 17 bases spanning the gap. The germline gives CDR1 SGHNT, CDR2 YYREEE (reference sequence). The CDR3 runs 15 residues. The CDR3 loop reads CASSQARGGGEKLFF. Here the CDR3 DNA reads TGTGCCAGCAGCCAGGCTCGGGGAGGAGGTGAAAAACTGTTTTTT.

The V and J genes are TRBV5-4 and TRBJ2-1; TRBD2 agrees at 11 bases. This CDR3 is 15 amino acids long. After removal of 2 bases from V and 8 bases from J, the junction contained 6 bases not matched to a gene. CDR1 is SGHNT and CDR2 is YYREEE in the germline V gene (reference sequence). CDR3 nucleotides: TGTGCCAGCAGCTTCACTAGCGGGAGTTTCCATGAGCAGTTCTTC. Residues: CASSFTSGSFHEQFF.

The chain joins TRBV2 to TRBJ1-5; possibly TRBD1 for D (5 bases). Germline CDR1 SNHLY, CDR2 FYNNEI. This CDR3 has 15 residues. Trimming took 3 bases from V and 1 from J, leaving 10 bases between them. The CDR3 nucleotides read TGTGCCAGCAGTGAGGTCGGGGGAAGCAATCAGCCCCAGCATTTT. Translated, it gives CASSEVGGSNQPQHF.

This clone showed up just once. V and J are TRBV7-8 and TRBJ2-1; TRBD1 is a possible D gene (6 bases). CDR3 length: 14 residues. Germline values: CDR1 SGHVS, CDR2 FQNEAQ. The V end lost 0 bases, the J end lost 10 bases, and 13 bases lay between the germline ends. The CDR3 nucleotides read TGTGCCAGCAGCTTAGCGGGGGCCTATAGGGAGCAGTTCTTC. Protein: CASSLAGAYREQFF.